The 16 T cell receptor beta chains below all came from one sample that was sequenced in a study of blood T cell repertoires in COVID-19. Some clones are missing from TCRdb's copy, which holds only in-frame ones; the method was immunoSEQ multiplex PCR. The sample contains around 140,000 clones, more than 75% of which appear only once. The sequencing input was peripheral blood. The receptor set was obtained from a woman in her 70s with COVID-19, enrolled during active disease.

The chain is built from TRBV21-1 and TRBJ2-2; TRBD1, the table's D call, lacks a check against the DNA. TRBV21-1 is an annotated pseudogene. CDR3 length: 14 amino acids. The CDR3 coding sequence is TGTGCCAATACCGGGACAGGGGTACCCGGGGAGCTGTTTTTT. Its translation: CANTGTGVPGELFF.

The chain combines TRBV12-3 or TRBV12-4 with TRBJ1-2; TRBD1 is a possible D gene (5 bases). The CDR3 is 13 amino acids. The V end was cut by 2 bases, the J end by 8 bases, with 12 bases between. The chain's CDR3 is CASSLSRGRGYTF. The CDR3 nucleotides read TGTGCCAGCAGTTTATCTAGGGGCCGGGGCTACACCTTC.

This clone is a singleton in its sample. The rearrangement joins TRBV5-1 to TRBJ1-5; maybe TRBD1 (5 bases). The CDR3 consists of 15 residues. Germline lookup yields CDR1 SGHRS and CDR2 YFSETQ. Between the trimmed V and J ends, which lost 0 bases and 4 bases, there was a span of 11 bases. Written as DNA, the CDR3 is TGCGCCAGCAGCTTGGAAGGGGCCGAGAATCAGCCCCAGCATTTT. As protein: CASSLEGAENQPQHF.

J is TRBJ1-2 and V is TRBV28; D gene uncertain. The V end was cut by 11 bases, the J end by 2 bases, with 12 bases between. This CDR3 has 12 residues. Germline assignment: CDR1 MDHEN and CDR2 SYDVKM. The CDR3 DNA sequence: TGTGCCGGCTGGACTGCGAACTATGGCTACACCTTC. This gives the protein CAGWTANYGYTF.

The J gene is TRBJ2-5, the V gene TRBV7-7; 9 bases are a match to TRBD1. The V gene's germline CDR1 is SSHAT and CDR2 FNYEAQ (reference sequence). This CDR3 has 14 amino acids. DNA for the CDR3: TGTGCTAGCGGTGGGACAGGGAACGGAAAGACCCAGTACTTC. Protein: CASGGTGNGKTQYF.

This chain links TRBV5-8 with TRBJ1-1; possible D gene TRBD1, 6 bases. Germline lookup yields CDR1 SGHTS and CDR2 YDEGEE. Between the trimmed V and J ends, which lost 0 bases and 1 base, there was a span of 10 bases. The CDR3 extends over 15 amino acids. This chain's CDR3 is CASSLVRGGNTEAFF. The CDR3 coding sequence is TGTGCCAGCAGCTTGGTCAGGGGTGGGAACACTGAAGCTTTCTTT. The whole variable domain, filled in from reference TRBV5-8 and TRBJ1-1, reads EAGVTQSPTHLIKTRGQQATLRCSPISGHTSVYWYQQALGLGLQFLLWYDEGEERNRGNFPPRFSGRQFPNYSSELNVNALELEDSALYLCASSLVRGGNTEAFFGQGTRLTVV.

The chain has TRBV18 and TRBJ2-3; 7 bases fit TRBD1. This CDR3 is 13 amino acids long. Germline V gene data show CDR1 as KGHSH and CDR2 as LQKENI. Trimming at V came to 5 bases and at J to 4 bases, leaving 3 bases not matched to a gene. CDR3 DNA sequence: TGTGCCAGCTCATCCCAGGGGGCAGATACGCAGTATTTT. The encoded protein is CASSSQGADTQYF.

The CDR3 nucleotides are TGTGCCAATAGTCCCAAGATGAACTATGGCTACACCTTC. The encoded protein is CANSPKMNYGYTF. The V and J genes are TRBV6-6 and TRBJ1-2; D ambiguous. V lost 10 bases and J 2 bases, leaving 14 bases between the germline ends. The V gene's germline CDR1 is MNHNY and CDR2 SVGAGI (reference sequence). The CDR3 covers 13 residues.

As to this clone: The junction departs from the called germline gene at one end, perhaps through a read error. V and J are TRBV10-3 and TRBJ1-2; tentatively, D is TRBD1 (5 bases). Germline V gene sequence: CDR1 ENHRY, CDR2 SYGVKD. The CDR3 spans 13 residues. Here the CDR3 reads CVISDPRVDGYTF. The CDR3 nucleotides are TGTGTCATCAGTGATCCCAGGGTAGATGGCTACACCTTC.

The rearrangement links TRBV2 to TRBJ2-1; D is perhaps TRBD1 (6 bases). Germline V gene data show CDR1 as SNHLY and CDR2 as FYNNEI. The CDR3 consists of 11 residues. Trimming took 5 bases from V and 12 from J, leaving 11 bases between them. The CDR3 region is CASSWDKPQFF. CDR3 bases: TGTGCCAGCAGTTGGGACAAGCCGCAGTTCTTC.

The V and J genes are TRBV28 and TRBJ1-4; no clear D gene. The CDR3 is 19 residues long. V lost 3 bases and J 4 bases, leaving 24 bases between the germline ends. Germline V gene lookup returns CDR1 MDHEN and CDR2 SYDVKM. CDR3 amino acids: CASSFQTVVWRIGNEKLFF. The CDR3 DNA sequence: TGTGCCAGCAGTTTTCAAACTGTGGTCTGGAGAATTGGTAATGAAAAACTGTTTTTT.

This chain uses TRBV2 with TRBJ2-3, with D possibly matching TRBD2 (6 bases). From germline, CDR1 is SNHLY and CDR2 FYNNEI. The V end lost 4 bases, the J end lost 1 base, and 12 bases lay between the germline ends. The CDR3 sequence is 15 residues long. The CDR3 bases are TGTGCCAGCAGTGTCTTGCGGGGAGGCACAGATACGCAGTATTTT. Its translation: CASSVLRGGTDTQYF. The whole variable domain, remainder taken from reference TRBV2 and TRBJ2-3, is EPEVTQTPSHQVTQMGQEVILRCVPISNHLYFYWYRQILGQKVEFLVSFYNNEISEKSEIFDDQFSVERPDGSNFTLKIRSTKLEDSAMYFCASSVLRGGTDTQYFGPGTRLTVL.

This chain joins TRBV25-1 and TRBJ1-2; TRBD1 aligns across 7 bases. This CDR3 contains 15 residues. V lost 2 bases, J lost 3 bases, and 6 bases stayed unmatched. Per germline, CDR1 MGHDK and CDR2 SYGVNS. CDR3 nucleotide sequence: TGTGCCAGCAGTGAAATCGGCGACAGGGACTATGGCTACACCTTC. Its protein product is CASSEIGDRDYGYTF.

The chain links TRBV29-1 to TRBJ2-1, with 11 bases that match TRBD2. Germline loops: CDR1 SQVTM, CDR2 ANQGSEA. CDR3 length: 15 residues. V gave up 4 bases and J gave up 5 bases; unmatched junction bases: 7. In DNA, the CDR3 is TGCAGCGTTGGTCGCGGGACTAGCGGAAACAATGAGCAGTTCTTC. Its translation is CSVGRGTSGNNEQFF.

The V and J genes are TRBV5-1 and TRBJ2-2; perhaps TRBD1 as D (6 bases). Germline CDR1 and CDR2: SGHRS and YFSETQ. This CDR3 spans 14 amino acids. V was clipped by 0 bases and J by 6 bases, with 9 bases between them. CDR3 sequence reads: CASSLEGVSGELFF. The CDR3 DNA sequence: TGCGCCAGCAGCTTGGAGGGGGTTTCCGGGGAGCTGTTTTTT.

V is TRBV21-1 and J is TRBJ1-1; no DNA check was done on the table's D call, TRBD1. TRBV21-1 is noted as a pseudogene. The CDR3 is 20 amino acids. The CDR3: CASKGTEFRVELMVNTEAFF. CDR3 sequence (DNA): TGTGCCAGCAAAGGGACAGAGTTCCGAGTGGAGTTAATGGTGAACACTGAAGCTTTCTTT.